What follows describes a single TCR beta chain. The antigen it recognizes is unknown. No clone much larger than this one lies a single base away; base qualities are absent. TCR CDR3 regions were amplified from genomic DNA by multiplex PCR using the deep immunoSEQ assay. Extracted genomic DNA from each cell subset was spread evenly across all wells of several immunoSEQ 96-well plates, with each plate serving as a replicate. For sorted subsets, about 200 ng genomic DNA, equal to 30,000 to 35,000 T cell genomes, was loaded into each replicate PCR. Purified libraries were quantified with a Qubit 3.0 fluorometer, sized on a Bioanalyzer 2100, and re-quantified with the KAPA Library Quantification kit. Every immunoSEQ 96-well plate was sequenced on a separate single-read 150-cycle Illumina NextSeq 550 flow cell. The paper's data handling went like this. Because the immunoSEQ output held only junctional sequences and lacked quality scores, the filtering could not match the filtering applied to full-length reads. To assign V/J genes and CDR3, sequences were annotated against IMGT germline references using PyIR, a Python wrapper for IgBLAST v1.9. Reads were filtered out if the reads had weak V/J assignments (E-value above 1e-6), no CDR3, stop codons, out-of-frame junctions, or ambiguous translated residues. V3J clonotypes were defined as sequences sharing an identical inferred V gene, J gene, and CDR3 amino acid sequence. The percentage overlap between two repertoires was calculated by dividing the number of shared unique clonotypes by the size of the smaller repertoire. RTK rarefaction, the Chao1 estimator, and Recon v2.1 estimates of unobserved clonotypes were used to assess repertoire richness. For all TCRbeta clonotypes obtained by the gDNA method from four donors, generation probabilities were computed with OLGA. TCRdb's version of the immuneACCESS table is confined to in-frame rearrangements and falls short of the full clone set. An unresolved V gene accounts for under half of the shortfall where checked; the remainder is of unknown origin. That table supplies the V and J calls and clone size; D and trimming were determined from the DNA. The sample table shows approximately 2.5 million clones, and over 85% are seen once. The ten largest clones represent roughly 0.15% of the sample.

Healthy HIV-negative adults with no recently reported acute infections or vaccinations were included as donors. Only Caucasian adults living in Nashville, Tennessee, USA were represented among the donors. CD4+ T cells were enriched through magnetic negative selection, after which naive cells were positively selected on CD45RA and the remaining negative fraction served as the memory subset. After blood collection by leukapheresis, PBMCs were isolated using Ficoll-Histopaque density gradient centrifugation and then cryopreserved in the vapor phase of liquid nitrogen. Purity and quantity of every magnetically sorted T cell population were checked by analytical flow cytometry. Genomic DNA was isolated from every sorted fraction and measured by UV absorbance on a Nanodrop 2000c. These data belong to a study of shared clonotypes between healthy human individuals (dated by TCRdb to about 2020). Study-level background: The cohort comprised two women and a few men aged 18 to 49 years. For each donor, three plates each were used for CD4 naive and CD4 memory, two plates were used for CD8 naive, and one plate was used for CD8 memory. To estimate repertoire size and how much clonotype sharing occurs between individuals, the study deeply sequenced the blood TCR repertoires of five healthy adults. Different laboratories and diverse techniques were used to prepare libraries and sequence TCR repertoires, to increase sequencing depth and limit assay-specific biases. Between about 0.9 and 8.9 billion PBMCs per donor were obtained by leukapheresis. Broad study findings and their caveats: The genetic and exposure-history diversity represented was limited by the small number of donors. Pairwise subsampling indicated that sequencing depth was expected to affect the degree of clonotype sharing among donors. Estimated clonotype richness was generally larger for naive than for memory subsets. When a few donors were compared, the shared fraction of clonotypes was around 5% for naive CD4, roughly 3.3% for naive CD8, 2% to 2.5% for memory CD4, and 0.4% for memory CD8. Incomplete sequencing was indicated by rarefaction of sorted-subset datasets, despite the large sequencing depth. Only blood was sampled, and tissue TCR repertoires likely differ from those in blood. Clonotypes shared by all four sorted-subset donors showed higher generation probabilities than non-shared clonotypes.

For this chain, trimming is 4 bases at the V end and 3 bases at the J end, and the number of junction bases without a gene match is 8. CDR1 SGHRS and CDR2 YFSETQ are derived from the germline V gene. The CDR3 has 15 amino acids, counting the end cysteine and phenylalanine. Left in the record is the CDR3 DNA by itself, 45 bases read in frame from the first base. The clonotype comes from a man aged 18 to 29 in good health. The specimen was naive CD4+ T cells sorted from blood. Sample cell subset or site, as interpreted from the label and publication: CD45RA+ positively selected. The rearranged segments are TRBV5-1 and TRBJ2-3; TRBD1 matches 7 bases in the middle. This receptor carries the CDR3 CASSARQGSTDTQYF. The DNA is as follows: TGCGCCAGCAGCGCTCGACAGGGATCGACAGATACGCAGTATTTT.